This T cell receptor beta chain was retrieved from a study of cytomegalovirus exposure and HLA in healthy donors. Study findings and constraints: About 87% or about 30% of the time was how often most TCR beta V segments were productive, according to an earlier analysis. Cytomegalovirus association was listed for around 180 TCR beta chains.

Amplification used 60 Vbeta primers and 13 Jbeta primers. Here immunoSEQ multiplex PCR was the method, and the copy in TCRdb shows in-frame clones only, minus some. In total, the table holds some 120,000 clones. The CDR3 has 16 residues. Germline-derived CDR1 and CDR2 are SGHAT and FQNNGV. The V segment lost 3 bases and the J segment 2 bases; nucleotides outside the gene matches: 5. Notes on this clone: Its cognate antigen is unknown.

The chain links TRBV11-2 to TRBJ1-3; 9 bases are a match to TRBD1. The sequenced material came from PBMCs. This TCR was recovered from a man aged 18 to 35 in good health and CMV-seronegative. CDR3 protein: CASSFDRGRTGNTIYF. The CDR3 region has the DNA TGTGCCAGCAGCTTCGACAGGGGGAGAACTGGAAACACCATATATTTT.